Below are 10 T cell receptor beta chains sequenced from a single sample in a study of blood T cell repertoires in COVID-19. Profiling relied on immunoSEQ multiplex PCR, and the TCRdb table lists in-frame clones only, not all of them. The table lists fewer than 350,000 clones, 80% to 90% of them singletons, with about 4.6% in the top ten. Sequencing was performed on peripheral blood. These receptor sequences come from a man aged 40-49 years with acute or convalescent COVID-19.

This clone was seen a single time. The rearrangement uses TRBV24-1 and TRBJ2-5; 7 bases agree with TRBD1. The CDR3 runs to 15 residues. The germline gives CDR1 KGHDR, CDR2 SFDVKD. Unmatched junction bases numbered 9, after V lost 4 bases and J lost 5 bases. Written as DNA, the CDR3 is TGTGCCACCAGTGACCCTAAGGGGGCCGGTGAGACCCAGTACTTC. Its translation: CATSDPKGAGETQYF.

The chain employs TRBV13 and TRBJ1-6; 7 bases are a match to TRBD1. The CDR3 spans 14 residues. J lost 5 bases, V lost 4 bases, and 2 bases had no gene match. CDR1 and CDR2 (germline): PRHDT, FYEKMQ (reference sequence). This chain's CDR3 is CASSYGQDNSPLHF. For the CDR3, the DNA is TGTGCCAGCAGCTACGGACAGGATAATTCACCCCTCCACTTT.

V usage is TRBV12-5 and J usage is TRBJ1-1; 7 bases align to TRBD1. The CDR3 runs 15 residues. Trimming took 3 bases from V and 5 from J; bases not matched to a gene: 9. Germline V CDR1 and CDR2: LGHNT, FRNRAP. CDR3 coding DNA: TGTGCTAGTGGTTTAGTTCAGGGGGGAAGAACTGAAGCTTTCTTT. It is translated as CASGLVQGGRTEAFF.

The chain uses TRBV18 and TRBJ1-2; D might be TRBD1 (5 bases). V was cut by 2 bases and J by 3 bases, with 7 bases left in between. There are 13 residues in the CDR3. The germline CDR1 and CDR2 sequences are KGHSH and LQKENI. In DNA form, the CDR3 reads TGTGCCAGCTCACCAGGGGCCGACTATGGCTACACCTTC. Residues: CASSPGADYGYTF.

V is TRBV3-1 (or the pseudogene TRBV3-2) and J is TRBJ1-5, with a tentative D call TRBD1 (5 bases). In germline, CDR1 is LGHDT, CDR2 YNNKEL (reference sequence). The CDR3 is 15 amino acids. V lost 3 bases and J lost 2, with 11 bases in between. The CDR3 region is CASSHQGMGNQPQHF. CDR3 nucleotides: TGTGCCAGCAGCCACCAGGGAATGGGCAATCAGCCCCAGCATTTT.

This clone was recorded a few times. This sequence joins TRBV4-2 and TRBJ2-2; possible D gene TRBD1, 6 bases. There are 15 residues in the CDR3. Germline-derived CDR1 and CDR2 are LGHNA and YNFKEQ. With 0 bases removed from V and 4 bases from J, the gap between germline ends came to 9 bases. Here the CDR3 reads CASSQEDSSTGELFF. In nucleotides, the CDR3 is TGTGCCAGCAGCCAAGAGGACAGTTCCACCGGGGAGCTGTTTTTT.

Details on this clone: The same CDR3 also results from other DNA sequences found in this sample. V is TRBV29-1 and J is TRBJ2-7, with TRBD1 as a possible D gene (6 bases). Germline V gene data show CDR1 as SQVTM and CDR2 as ANQGSEA. Trimming shortened V by 4 bases and J by 0 bases, and 7 bases separated the two germline ends. The CDR3 totals 12 residues. The CDR3 sequence is CSVGQDSYEQYF. CDR3 DNA sequence: TGCAGCGTTGGACAGGACTCCTACGAGCAGTACTTC.

The chain uses TRBV28 and TRBJ1-2; the D gene is possibly TRBD1 (6 bases). The CDR3 is made up of 15 amino acids. The germline V gene encodes CDR1 MDHEN and CDR2 SYDVKM. Trimming took 5 bases from V and 11 from J, leaving 24 bases between them. CDR3 residues: CASSPLGTLEIGYTF. The CDR3 nucleotides are TGTGCCAGCAGTCCGCTCGGGACACTCGAAATTGGGTACACCTTC.

The CDR3 loop is CAISETDSGNTIYF. The CDR3 DNA follows: TGTGCCATCAGTGAGACAGACTCTGGAAACACCATATATTTT. This chain joins TRBV10-3 and TRBJ1-3; D unclear. Germline values: CDR1 ENHRY, CDR2 SYGVKD. The V end was cut by 2 bases, the J end by 0 bases, with 5 bases between. The CDR3 contains 14 residues.

This sequence joins TRBV19 and TRBJ2-7; TRBD1 matches 7 bases. In germline, CDR1 is LNHDA, CDR2 SQIVND (reference sequence). V was pared by 6 bases and J by 4 bases, with 12 bases of the junction left unmatched. This CDR3 contains 15 residues. CDR3: CASRPRDSILYEQYF. CDR3 sequence (DNA): TGTGCCAGTAGGCCCCGGGACAGTATCCTTTACGAGCAGTACTTC.